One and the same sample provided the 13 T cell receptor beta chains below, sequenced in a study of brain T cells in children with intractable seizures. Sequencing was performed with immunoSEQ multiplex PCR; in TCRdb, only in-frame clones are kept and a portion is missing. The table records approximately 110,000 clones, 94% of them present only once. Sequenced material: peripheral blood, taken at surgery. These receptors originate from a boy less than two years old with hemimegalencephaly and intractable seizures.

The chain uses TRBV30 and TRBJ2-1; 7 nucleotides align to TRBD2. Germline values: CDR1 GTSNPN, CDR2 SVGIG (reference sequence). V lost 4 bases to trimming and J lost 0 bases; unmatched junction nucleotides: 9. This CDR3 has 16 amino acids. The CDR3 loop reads CAWMGGSLSSYNEQFF. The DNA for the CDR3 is TGTGCCTGGATGGGCGGGAGTTTAAGCTCCTACAATGAGCAGTTCTTC.

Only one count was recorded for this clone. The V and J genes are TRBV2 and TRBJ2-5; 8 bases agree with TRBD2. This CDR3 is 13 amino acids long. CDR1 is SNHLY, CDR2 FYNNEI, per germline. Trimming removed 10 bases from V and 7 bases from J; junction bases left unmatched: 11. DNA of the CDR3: TGTGCCACTCTGCCAGCGGGAGCAGGGACCCAGTACTTC. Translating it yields CATLPAGAGTQYF.

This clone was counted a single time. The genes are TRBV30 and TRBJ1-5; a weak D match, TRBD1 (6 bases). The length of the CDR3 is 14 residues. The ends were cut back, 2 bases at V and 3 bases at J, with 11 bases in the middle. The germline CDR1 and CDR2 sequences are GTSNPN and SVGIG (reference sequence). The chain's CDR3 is CAWSPGQPNQPQHF. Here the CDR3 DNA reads TGTGCCTGGAGTCCCGGACAGCCCAATCAGCCCCAGCATTTT.

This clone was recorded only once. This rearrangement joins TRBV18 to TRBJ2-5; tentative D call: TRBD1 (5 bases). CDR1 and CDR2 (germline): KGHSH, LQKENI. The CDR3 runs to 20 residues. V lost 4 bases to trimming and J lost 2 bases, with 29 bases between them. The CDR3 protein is CASSRPAGPRSTVEQETQYF. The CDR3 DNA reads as TGTGCCAGCTCACGACCGGCTGGACCGAGGTCGACAGTTGAACAAGAGACCCAGTACTTC.

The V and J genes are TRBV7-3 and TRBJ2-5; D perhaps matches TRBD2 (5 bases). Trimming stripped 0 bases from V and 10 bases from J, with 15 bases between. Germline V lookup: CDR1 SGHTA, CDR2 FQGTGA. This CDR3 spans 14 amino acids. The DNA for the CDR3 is TGTGCCAGCAGCTTAACCCCCTGGATGGAGGACCAGTACTTC. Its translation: CASSLTPWMEDQYF.

The CDR3 coding sequence is TGTGCCAGCCCAGGGGGCAAGGACTATGGCTACACCTTC. This sequence encodes CASPGGKDYGYTF. This sequence joins TRBV5-4 and TRBJ1-2; TRBD1 matches at 8 bases. CDR1 is SGHNT and CDR2 is YYREEE in the germline V gene (reference sequence). This CDR3 contains 13 residues. Losses at the gene ends were 7 bases for V and 3 bases for J; bases not matched to a gene: 5.

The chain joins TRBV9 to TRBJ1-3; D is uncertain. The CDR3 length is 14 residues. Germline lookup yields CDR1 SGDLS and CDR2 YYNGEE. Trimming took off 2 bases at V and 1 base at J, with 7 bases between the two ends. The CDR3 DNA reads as TGTGCCAGCAGCGTCCGGGTTTCTGGAAACACCATATATTTT. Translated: CASSVRVSGNTIYF.

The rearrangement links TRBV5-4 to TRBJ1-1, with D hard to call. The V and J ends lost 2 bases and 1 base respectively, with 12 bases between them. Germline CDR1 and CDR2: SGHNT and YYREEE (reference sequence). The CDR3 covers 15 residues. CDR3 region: CASSFGVSGNTEAFF. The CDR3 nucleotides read TGTGCCAGCAGCTTCGGGGTGTCAGGGAACACTGAAGCTTTCTTT.

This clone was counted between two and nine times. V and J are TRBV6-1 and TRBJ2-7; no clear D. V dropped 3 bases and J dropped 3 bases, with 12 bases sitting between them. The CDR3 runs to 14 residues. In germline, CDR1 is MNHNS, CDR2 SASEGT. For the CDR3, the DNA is TGTGCCAGCAGTGAGGGTGGCCACATCTACGAGCAGTACTTC. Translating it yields CASSEGGHIYEQYF.

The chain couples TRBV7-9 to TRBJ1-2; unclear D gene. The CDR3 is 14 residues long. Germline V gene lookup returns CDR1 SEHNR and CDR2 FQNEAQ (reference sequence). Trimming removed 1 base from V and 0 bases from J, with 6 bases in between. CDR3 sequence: CASSLDKTNYGYTF. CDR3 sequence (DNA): TGTGCCAGCAGCTTAGACAAAACTAACTATGGCTACACCTTC.

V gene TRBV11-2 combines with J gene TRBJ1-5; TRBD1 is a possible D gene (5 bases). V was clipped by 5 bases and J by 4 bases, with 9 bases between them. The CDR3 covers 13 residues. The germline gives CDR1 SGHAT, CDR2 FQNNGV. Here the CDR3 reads CASSPRGNQPQHF. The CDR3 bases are TGTGCCAGCAGCCCACGGGGGAATCAGCCCCAGCATTTT.

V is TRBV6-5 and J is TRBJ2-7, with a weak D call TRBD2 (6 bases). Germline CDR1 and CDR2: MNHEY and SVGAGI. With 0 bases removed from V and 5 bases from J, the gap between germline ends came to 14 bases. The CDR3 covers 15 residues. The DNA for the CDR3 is TGTGCCAGCAGTTACTCTGGGACTTCCTTCAACGAGCAGTACTTC. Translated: CASSYSGTSFNEQYF.

The CDR3 bases are TGTGCCAGCAGTCCACTAAATTCACCCCTCCACTTT. This sequence encodes CASSPLNSPLHF. This chain connects TRBV28 to TRBJ1-6, with D hard to call. This CDR3 comprises 12 residues. V gave up 5 bases and J gave up 7 bases, with 6 bases separating them. Germline V gene data show CDR1 as MDHEN and CDR2 as SYDVKM.